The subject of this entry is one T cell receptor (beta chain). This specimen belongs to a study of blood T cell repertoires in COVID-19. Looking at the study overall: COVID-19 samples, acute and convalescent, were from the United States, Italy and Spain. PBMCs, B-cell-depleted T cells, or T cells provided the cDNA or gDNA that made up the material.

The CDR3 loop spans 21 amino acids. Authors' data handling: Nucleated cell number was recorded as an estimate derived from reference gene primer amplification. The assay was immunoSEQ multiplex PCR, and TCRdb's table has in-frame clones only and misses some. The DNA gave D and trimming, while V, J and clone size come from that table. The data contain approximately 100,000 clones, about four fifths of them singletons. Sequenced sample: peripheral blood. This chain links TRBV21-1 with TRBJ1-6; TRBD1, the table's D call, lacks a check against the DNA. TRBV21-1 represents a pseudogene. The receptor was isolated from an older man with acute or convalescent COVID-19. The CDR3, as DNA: TGTGCCAGCAGCAAAGTCTTCAGAGGACAGCACTACCGGAACGATAATTCACCCCTCCACTTT. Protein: CASSKVFRGQHYRNDNSPLHF.